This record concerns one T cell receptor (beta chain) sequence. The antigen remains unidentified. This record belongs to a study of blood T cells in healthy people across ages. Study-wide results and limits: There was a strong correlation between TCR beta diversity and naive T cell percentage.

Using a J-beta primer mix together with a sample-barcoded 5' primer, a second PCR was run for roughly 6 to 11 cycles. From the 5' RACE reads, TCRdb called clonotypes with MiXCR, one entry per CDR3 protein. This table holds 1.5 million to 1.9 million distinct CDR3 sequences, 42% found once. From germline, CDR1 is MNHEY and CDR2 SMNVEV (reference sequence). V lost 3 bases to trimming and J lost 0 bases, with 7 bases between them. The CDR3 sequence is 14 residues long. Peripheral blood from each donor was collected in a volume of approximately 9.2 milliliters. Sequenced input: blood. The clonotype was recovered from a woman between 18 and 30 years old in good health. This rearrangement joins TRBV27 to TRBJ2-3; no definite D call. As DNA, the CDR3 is TGTGCCAGCAGTTTTTTCCGTAGCACAGATACGCAGTATTTT. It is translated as CASSFFRSTDTQYF.